This paragraph covers one T cell receptor beta chain sequence. No cognate antigen has been identified for it. Base qualities are missing; no much larger clone stands one base away. The data originate from a study of T cell responses to AZD1222 COVID-19 vaccine (dated by TCRdb to about 2021). At the level of the whole study: Because spike-specific TCR depth and breadth did not differ between the two schedules, AZD1222 recipients who got a second dose at roughly 4 weeks were pooled with those who got a second dose at roughly 12 weeks. A total of approximately 230 trial participants underwent TCR sequencing, of whom about 210 received two doses of AZD1222 and about 25 received two doses of the MenACWY control vaccine. Enrollment into the trials was organized by age into subgroups of 18-55, 56-69 and 70-plus years, and those subgroups contained roughly 150, 30 and 60 TCR-sequenced participants, respectively. What the authors observed across the whole study: Vaccine-associated CD4 TCRs spanned the whole spike protein, with dominant responses in regions 160-218 and 743-854. The 56-69-year group was small, and its depth increase did not reach significance, likely because of low power. Because no samples from the day 14 peak response were available, repertoires could be characterized only after the peak T cell response. A significant rise in spike-specific TCR breadth and depth was observed after two AZD1222 doses relative to day 0 and relative to MenACWY recipients. Participants were mostly white British and included more females than males, and it was suggested by the authors that clonal diversity may have been underestimated. Epitopes outside the regions mutated in the B.1.351 and B.1.1.7 variants were reportedly recognized by nearly half of the unique spike-specific TCRs. Only five or six AZD1222 recipients were SARS-CoV-2 seropositive at baseline, limiting conclusions about previously exposed vaccinees.

The germline V gene encodes CDR1 SGHNT and CDR2 YYREEE (reference sequence). The V and J ends are trimmed by 3 bases and 5 bases, leaving 11 bases between them. The CDR3 contains 13 residues, cysteine and phenylalanine counted. Just CDR3 DNA is preserved here, 39 bases in frame from base 1. The time point label corresponds to: baseline before first vaccination. Vaccinee samples came from UK trials COV001 and COV002, including a single-blind randomized controlled phase 2/3 trial of AZD1222 (ChAdOx1 nCoV-19) in healthy adults. For TCRbeta chain sequencing, PBMC samples were collected from trial participants at day 0 and at day 28 after the second dose. The CDR3 regions of human TCRbeta chains were analyzed by immunosequencing. In the source study's methods: TCRs in the repertoires were matched against a reference library of SARS-CoV-2-specific TCRs that had been generated with the MIRA antigen-specificity platform. Breadth was defined as the fraction of unique TCRs that were SARS-CoV-2-associated, and depth was defined as the fraction of total T cells that were SARS-CoV-2-associated. Each spike-specific TCR was assigned to its reactive spike region and to a CD4 or CD8 class using the MIRA data. Log10-transformed breadth and depth values were compared by one-way ANOVA with Sidak's multiple comparisons tests. Not all clones reach the TCRdb copy of this immuneACCESS table, which keeps in-frame sequences only. Checked studies attribute under half of the gap to unresolved V genes and leave the rest unexplained. V, J and clone size reflect that table, while D and trimming were determined from the DNA. The sample yields about 99,000 clones; about 94% were counted once. The top ten clones comprise around 4.7% of the sample.

This receptor was identified in an adult in good health. The sequence links TRBV5-4 to TRBJ1-1; D gene: possibly TRBD1, on 6 matching bases. Sequenced here: peripheral blood, sampled on day 0 of AZD1222 vaccination. The CDR3 corresponds to CASSWGARTEAFF. The base sequence is TGTGCCAGCAGCTGGGGGGCGCGGACTGAAGCTTTCTTT. Reference TRBV5-4 and TRBJ1-1 genes cover what lies past the CDR3, so the full variable domain is ETGVTQSPTHLIKTRGQQVTLRCSSQSGHNTVSWYQQALGQGPQFIFQYYREEENGRGNFPPRFSGLQFPNYSSELNVNALELDDSALYLCASSWGARTEAFFGQGTRLTVV.